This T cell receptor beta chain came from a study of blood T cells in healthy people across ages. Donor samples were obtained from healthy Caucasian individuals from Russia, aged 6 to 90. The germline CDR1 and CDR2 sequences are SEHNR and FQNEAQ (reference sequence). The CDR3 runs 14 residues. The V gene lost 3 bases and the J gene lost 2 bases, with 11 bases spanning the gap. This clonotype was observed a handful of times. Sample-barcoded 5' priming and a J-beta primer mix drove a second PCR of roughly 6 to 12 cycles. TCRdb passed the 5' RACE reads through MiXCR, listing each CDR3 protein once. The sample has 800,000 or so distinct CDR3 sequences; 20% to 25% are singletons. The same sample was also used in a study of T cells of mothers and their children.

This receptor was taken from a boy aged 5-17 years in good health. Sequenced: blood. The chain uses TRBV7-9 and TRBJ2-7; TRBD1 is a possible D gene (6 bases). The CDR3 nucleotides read TGTGCCAGCAGCTTCTGGGACACCCCCTACGAGCAGTACTTC. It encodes CASSFWDTPYEQYF.